These 23 T cell receptor beta chains were all obtained from the same sample, sequenced in a study of T cells after yellow fever vaccination. TCRdb re-called the 5' RACE reads with MiXCR, one entry per CDR3 protein. The profile covers 450,000 to 550,000 distinct CDR3 sequences, with 21% appearing a single time and about a sixth taken by the ten largest. The sequenced sample was PBMCs, obtained 21 days after the first yellow fever vaccination. These receptor sequences come from a young man who received the YFV17D yellow fever vaccine.

In this sample, this clonotype turned up a few times. The chain joins TRBV5-1 to TRBJ1-2, with D maybe TRBD1 (5 bases). Trimming pared 0 bases from V and 4 bases from J, leaving 16 bases between. Per germline, CDR1 SGHRS and CDR2 YFSETQ. The CDR3 totals 16 residues. The CDR3 sequence: CASSLAVAGAFYGYTF. The CDR3 coding sequence is TGCGCCAGCAGCTTGGCCGTCGCTGGGGCTTTCTATGGCTACACCTTC.

This clonotype showed up just a few times. The chain links TRBV7-9 to TRBJ2-3; 8 nucleotides agree with TRBD2. The germline V gene encodes CDR1 SEHNR and CDR2 FQNEAQ (reference sequence). The CDR3 consists of 17 residues. The junction had 8 bases not matched to a gene; V was cut back by 1 base and J by 2 bases. The CDR3 sequence is CASSLGQRGSYTDTQYF. CDR3 sequence (DNA): TGTGCCAGCAGCTTAGGACAGCGGGGGTCGTACACAGATACGCAGTATTTT.

This rearrangement joins TRBV7-8 to TRBJ2-3; TRBD2 matches at 7 bases. This CDR3 spans 16 amino acids. With V trimmed by 5 bases and J by 2 bases, 10 bases remained unmatched. Germline V lookup: CDR1 SGHVS, CDR2 FQNEAQ. This CDR3 reads CASSPFSGTNTDTQYF. The CDR3 nucleotides read TGTGCCAGCAGCCCATTTTCCGGGACTAACACAGATACGCAGTATTTT.

The chain couples TRBV20-1 to TRBJ1-4, with D perhaps matching TRBD1 (5 bases). CDR3 length: 16 amino acids. Germline V gene sequence: CDR1 DFQATT, CDR2 SNEGSKA (reference sequence). Trimming took 5 bases from V and 0 from J, leaving 16 bases between them. The CDR3 DNA follows: TGCAGTGCTCCCGACAGAGTTTCCGCAACTAATGAAAAACTGTTTTTT. Its protein is CSAPDRVSATNEKLFF.

This clonotype was counted a few times. The V call is TRBV28, the J call TRBJ2-7; possibly TRBD1 or TRBD2 for D (5 bases each). V shed 4 bases and J shed 4 bases, with 17 bases lying between them. The V gene's germline CDR1 is MDHEN and CDR2 SYDVKM. The CDR3 is 15 amino acids. The CDR3 nucleotides read TGTGCCAGCAGTTGGGCAGGGAGCACGCCATACGAGCAGTACGTC. It codes for CASSWAGSTPYEQYV.

V is TRBV20-1 and J is TRBJ2-3; D perhaps matches TRBD2 (7 bases). This CDR3 contains 16 residues. Germline CDR1 is DFQATT and CDR2 is SNEGSKA (reference sequence). The V end lost 3 bases, the J end lost 0 bases, and 16 bases lay between the germline ends. This chain's CDR3 is CSARLLRGGSTDTQYF. As DNA, the CDR3 is TGCAGTGCTAGGCTCCTCCGCGGGGGCAGCACAGATACGCAGTATTTT.

This clonotype was counted between two and nine times. This sequence joins TRBV11-1 and TRBJ2-5; D may be TRBD1 (6 bases). Germline CDR1 SGHAT, CDR2 FQDESV (reference sequence). The germline V and J ends were trimmed by 2 bases and 2 bases, with 15 bases remaining between them. This CDR3 is built from 16 residues. The chain's CDR3 is CASSLPARGSQETQYF. The CDR3 nucleotides are TGTGCCAGCAGCTTACCCGCGAGGGGGTCACAAGAGACCCAGTACTTC.

This clonotype was observed a handful of times. The gene calls are TRBV5-1 and TRBJ2-7; D might be TRBD1 or TRBD2, each matching 7 bases. The V end was cut by 7 bases, the J end by 3 bases, with 14 bases between. CDR1 is SGHRS and CDR2 is YFSETQ in the germline V gene. The CDR3 has 13 amino acids. CDR3 region: CASERDRHYEQYF. Written as DNA, the CDR3 is TGCGCCAGCGAGCGGGACAGACACTACGAGCAGTACTTC. Based on the CDR3 plus reference TRBV5-1 and TRBJ2-7, the full variable domain is KAGVTQTPRYLIKTRGQQVTLSCSPISGHRSVSWYQQTPGQGLQFLFEYFSETQRNKGNFPGRFSGRQFSNSRSEMNVSTLELGDSALYLCASERDRHYEQYFGPGTRLTVT.

The V and J genes are TRBV6-2 or TRBV6-3 and TRBJ1-2; no definite D call. This CDR3 has 13 amino acids. Per germline, CDR1 MNHEY and CDR2 SVGEGT. The V gene lost 4 bases and the J gene lost 8 bases, with 14 bases spanning the gap. In nucleotides, the CDR3 is TGTGCCAGCAGTTCGCGGGCCGTTGAAGGCTACACCTTC. Residues: CASSSRAVEGYTF.

The chain joins TRBV15 to TRBJ2-7; D uncertain. CDR1 LNHNV and CDR2 YYDKDF come from the germline V gene (reference sequence). This CDR3 has 14 amino acids. Between the trimmed V and J ends, which lost 0 bases and 2 bases, there was a span of 8 bases. The CDR3 nucleotides read TGTGCCACCAGCAGAGATAAAGGACCCTACGAGCAGTACGTC. It codes for CATSRDKGPYEQYV.

CDR3 sequence (DNA): TGTGCCAGCAGCACATACAGGGTAAGCGAGCAGTACGTC. Amino acids: CASSTYRVSEQYV. This chain uses TRBV5-5 with TRBJ2-7; perhaps TRBD1 as D (6 bases). Trimming left V 4 bases short and J 6 bases short, with 14 bases between. The CDR3 has 13 residues. In germline, CDR1 is SGHKS, CDR2 YYEKEE (reference sequence).

This clonotype has a handful of counts. The chain links TRBV29-1 to TRBJ2-2; 9 nucleotides agree with TRBD2. The CDR3 is made up of 15 amino acids. Trimming took 7 bases from V and 0 from J; bases not matched to a gene: 6. Germline assignment: CDR1 SQVTM and CDR2 ANQGSEA. Written as DNA, the CDR3 is TGCAGCGGATTAGCGGGGGCCACGAACACCGGGGAGCTGTTTTTT. The encoded protein is CSGLAGATNTGELFF.

This chain links TRBV11-1 with TRBJ2-1; either TRBD1 or TRBD2 may supply D (6 bases each). The CDR3 covers 16 residues. Trimming removed 4 bases from V and 5 bases from J, with 18 bases in between. Germline CDR1 is SGHAT and CDR2 is FQDESV (reference sequence). DNA for the CDR3: TGTGCCAGCAGCTGGAAATCTAGGGGGGCCCACAATGAGCAGTTCTTC. Encoded protein: CASSWKSRGAHNEQFF.

This clonotype was detected a few times. V usage is TRBV29-1 and J usage is TRBJ1-1; D gene uncertain. This CDR3 contains 11 residues. The V gene's germline CDR1 is SQVTM and CDR2 ANQGSEA. Trimming took 8 bases from V and 7 from J, leaving 14 bases between them. CDR3 in amino acids: CSSTTTLEAFF. Written as DNA, the CDR3 is TGCAGCTCCACGACGACCCTTGAAGCTTTCTTT.

This clonotype came up a few times. The gene calls are TRBV6-5 and TRBJ1-1; no clear D gene. CDR1 MNHEY and CDR2 SVGAGI come from the germline V gene. The V end was cut by 4 bases, the J end by 1 base, with 13 bases between. The CDR3 has 15 residues. CDR3 protein: CASSFRPVANTEAFF. Here the CDR3 DNA reads TGTGCCAGCAGTTTTCGACCAGTTGCGAACACTGAAGCTTTCTTT.

The chain combines TRBV20-1 with TRBJ2-1; 8 positions agree with TRBD1. The CDR3 totals 11 residues. Trimming took 4 bases from V and 12 from J; bases not matched to a gene: 5. Germline CDR1 is DFQATT and CDR2 is SNEGSKA (reference sequence). DNA for the CDR3: TGCAGTGCTATTAACAGGGGGGTGCAGTTCTTC. Amino acid sequence: CSAINRGVQFF.

The genes are TRBV6-2 or TRBV6-3 and TRBJ1-5, with no clear D. Germline assignment: CDR1 MNHEY and CDR2 SVGEGT. CDR3 length: 14 residues. Deletions cut 2 bases from V and 5 bases from J, with 10 bases between. Here the CDR3 DNA reads TGTGCCAGCAGTTACACCTCAGGCGATCAGCCCCAGCATTTT. Translating gives CASSYTSGDQPQHF.

The sample holds a few counts of this clonotype. The chain recombines TRBV6-1 with TRBJ1-5; TRBD1 is a possible D gene (5 bases). Trimming cost V 4 bases and J 4 bases, with 8 bases left between them. The germline CDR1 and CDR2 sequences are MNHNS and SASEGT. The CDR3 spans 13 residues. CDR3 sequence reads: CASSGDRNQPQHF. The CDR3 coding sequence is TGTGCCAGCAGTGGGGACCGTAATCAGCCCCAGCATTTT.

This rearrangement joins TRBV6-2 or TRBV6-3 to TRBJ2-3; 10 bases are a match to TRBD2. The trim removed 0 bases at V and 5 bases at J, leaving 5 bases unmatched. Germline CDR1 reads MNHEY; CDR2 reads SVGEGT. The CDR3 is made up of 16 amino acids. Here the CDR3 DNA reads TGTGCCAGCAGTTACTCAGCGGGGGGGCTCGAAGATACGCAGTATTTT. It encodes CASSYSAGGLEDTQYF.

The V call is TRBV5-4, the J call TRBJ1-1; D call uncertain. V was cut by 4 bases and J by 0 bases, with 13 bases left in between. Germline V gene sequence: CDR1 SGHNT, CDR2 YYREEE (reference sequence). The CDR3 covers 15 residues. In DNA form, the CDR3 reads TGTGCCAGCAGCCCTTCGGGAACCATGAACACTGAAGCTTTCTTT. Protein: CASSPSGTMNTEAFF. Full variable domain (outside the CDR3, taken from reference TRBV5-4 and TRBJ1-1): ETGVTQSPTHLIKTRGQQVTLRCSSQSGHNTVSWYQQALGQGPQFIFQYYREEENGRGNFPPRFSGLQFPNYSSELNVNALELDDSALYLCASSPSGTMNTEAFFGQGTRLTVV.

A few counts support this clonotype. The V call is TRBV4-2, the J call TRBJ2-1, with TRBD2 identical over 8 bases. Germline values: CDR1 LGHNA, CDR2 YNFKEQ. The CDR3 totals 15 residues. With 4 bases clipped from V and 5 bases from J, the junction kept 7 bases outside the gene matches. Here the CDR3 reads CASSPGTSGDNEQFF. The CDR3 coding sequence is TGTGCCAGCAGCCCCGGGACTAGTGGTGACAATGAGCAGTTCTTC.

Here the CDR3 DNA reads TGTGCCACTGAGTCCCCTTCCAGGGATAGGGCTAGCTCCAATGAGCAGTTCTTC. Amino acid sequence: CATESPSRDRASSNEQFF. The gene calls are TRBV10-3 and TRBJ2-1; the D call may be TRBD1 or TRBD2 (5 bases each). V was clipped by 10 bases and J by 6 bases, with 31 bases between them. Germline CDR1 reads ENHRY; CDR2 reads SYGVKD. The CDR3 has 18 amino acids.

This clonotype was seen at least ten times. The gene calls are TRBV5-1 and TRBJ2-7; 9 bases agree with TRBD1. Trimming at V came to 0 bases and at J to 1 base, leaving 11 bases not matched to a gene. This CDR3 has 18 amino acids. The germline gives CDR1 SGHRS, CDR2 YFSETQ. This CDR3 is CASSLDTGGGKRSYEQYV. The CDR3 DNA is TGCGCCAGCAGCTTGGACACAGGGGGCGGTAAAAGATCCTACGAGCAGTACGTC.